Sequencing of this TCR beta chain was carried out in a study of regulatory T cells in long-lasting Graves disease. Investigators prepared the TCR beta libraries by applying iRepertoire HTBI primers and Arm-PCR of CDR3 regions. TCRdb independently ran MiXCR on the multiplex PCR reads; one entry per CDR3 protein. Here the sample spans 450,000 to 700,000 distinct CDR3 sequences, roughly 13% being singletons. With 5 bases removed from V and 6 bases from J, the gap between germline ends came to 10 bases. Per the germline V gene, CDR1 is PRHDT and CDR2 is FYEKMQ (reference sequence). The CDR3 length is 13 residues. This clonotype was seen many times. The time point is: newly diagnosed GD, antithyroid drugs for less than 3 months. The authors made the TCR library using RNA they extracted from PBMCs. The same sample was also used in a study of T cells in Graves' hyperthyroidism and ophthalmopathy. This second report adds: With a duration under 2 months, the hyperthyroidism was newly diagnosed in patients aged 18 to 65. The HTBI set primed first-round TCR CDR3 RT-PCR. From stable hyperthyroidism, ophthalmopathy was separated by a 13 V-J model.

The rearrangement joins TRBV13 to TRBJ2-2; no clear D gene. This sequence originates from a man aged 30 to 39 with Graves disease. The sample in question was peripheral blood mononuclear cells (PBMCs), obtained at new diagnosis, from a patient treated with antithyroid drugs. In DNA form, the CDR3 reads TGTGCCAGCAGCGCAAACCCCGCCGGGGAGCTGTTTTTT. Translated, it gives CASSANPAGELFF.